These 10 T cell receptor beta chains share one sample of origin, sequenced in a study of control samples from healthy donors and cancer patients. Sequencing was performed with immunoSEQ multiplex PCR; in TCRdb, only in-frame clones are kept and a portion is missing. The sample yields around 79,000 clones, 93% seen once. Sequencing input: PBMCs. Receptors were obtained from a middle-aged woman with lung cancer.

The chain links TRBV14 to TRBJ1-1; weak D call: TRBD1 (6 bases). Trimming cost V 3 bases and J 1 base, with 6 bases left between them. Germline lookup yields CDR1 SGHDN and CDR2 FVKESK. The CDR3 has 13 residues. CDR3 sequence: CASSQTGNTEAFF. Written as DNA, the CDR3 is TGTGCCAGCAGCCAGACAGGGAACACTGAAGCTTTCTTT.

The gene calls are TRBV27 and TRBJ2-5; 7 bases match TRBD1. V gave up 0 bases and J gave up 2 bases; unmatched junction bases: 3. The CDR3 totals 15 residues. Germline CDR1 is MNHEY and CDR2 is SMNVEV (reference sequence). The CDR3 sequence: CASSLSPGQQETQYF. The CDR3 bases are TGTGCCAGCAGTTTATCCCCGGGACAGCAAGAGACCCAGTACTTC.

V usage is TRBV2 and J usage is TRBJ1-2, with D possibly matching TRBD1 (5 bases). Germline loops: CDR1 SNHLY, CDR2 FYNNEI. The CDR3 covers 15 residues. V was pared by 4 bases and J by 2 bases, with 14 bases between. The CDR3 is CASSAAGGSNYGYTF. In nucleotides, the CDR3 is TGTGCCAGCAGTGCAGCGGGGGGGTCGAACTATGGCTACACCTTC.

This clone was detected only once. CDR3 region: CASRRDRYSYEQYF. The CDR3 region has the DNA TGTGCCAGCAGAAGGGACCGATACTCCTACGAGCAGTACTTC. V gene TRBV7-3 combines with J gene TRBJ2-7; D is possibly TRBD1 or TRBD2 (5 bases each). The V end lost 6 bases, the J end lost 0 bases, and 12 bases lay between the germline ends. In germline, CDR1 is SGHTA, CDR2 FQGTGA. The CDR3 is 14 residues long.

CDR3 coding DNA: TGCGCCAGCAGCCAAACGGGACGGGAGGGGGAGACCCAGTACTTC. As protein: CASSQTGREGETQYF. This rearrangement joins TRBV5-1 to TRBJ2-5; TRBD2 matches 8 bases. This CDR3 spans 15 amino acids. V dropped 4 bases and J dropped 5; count of bases not matched to a gene: 10. The germline CDR1 and CDR2 sequences are SGHRS and YFSETQ.

V is TRBV5-1 and J is TRBJ2-3; a weak D match, TRBD2 (7 bases). The V end was cut by 0 bases, the J end by 0 bases, with 11 bases between. Germline lookup yields CDR1 SGHRS and CDR2 YFSETQ. The length of the CDR3 is 16 residues. The CDR3 nucleotides read TGCGCCAGCAGCTTGGAGGGGGGGCTAAGCACAGATACGCAGTATTTT. It translates to CASSLEGGLSTDTQYF.

The chain uses TRBV15 and TRBJ2-7, with no clear D. The V and J ends lost 9 bases and 4 bases respectively, with 13 bases between them. CDR1 and CDR2 from the germline V gene are LNHNV and YYDKDF (reference sequence). The CDR3 is 12 amino acids. The CDR3 region is CATSRVFYEQYF. The CDR3 DNA follows: TGTGCCACATCACGGGTGTTTTACGAGCAGTACTTC.

For the CDR3, the DNA is TGTGCCAGCAGCTTAGGGCGGCGCACAGATACGCAGTATTTT. Translating gives CASSLGRRTDTQYF. The rearrangement links TRBV11-3 to TRBJ2-3; D gene unclear. Trimming took off 1 base at V and 1 base at J, with 6 bases between the two ends. Germline assignment: CDR1 SGHNT and CDR2 YENEEA. The CDR3 runs 14 residues.

The V call is TRBV7-9, the J call TRBJ2-1; the match to TRBD1 covers 7 bases. CDR1 and CDR2 from the germline V gene are SEHNR and FQNEAQ (reference sequence). This CDR3 has 14 residues. The ends lost 2 bases at V and 5 bases at J; junction bases unmatched: 3. CDR3 sequence: CASSLTQGNNEQFF. The CDR3 DNA is TGTGCCAGCAGCTTAACACAGGGGAACAATGAGCAGTTCTTC.

The chain joins TRBV18 to TRBJ1-1; weak D call: TRBD1 (6 bases). The CDR3 contains 15 residues. Looked up from germline, CDR1 is KGHSH and CDR2 is LQKENI. Trimming pared 3 bases from V and 1 base from J, leaving 12 bases between. The CDR3 DNA reads TGTGCCAGCTCACCCCGGGACAAGCAGAACACTGAAGCTTTCTTT. This encodes CASSPRDKQNTEAFF.